The T cell receptor beta chain described here comes from a study of a mutant IDH1 vaccine in newly diagnosed glioma. Looking at the study overall: Vaccinations were initiated 4-6 weeks following radiotherapy alone, or were given together with temozolomide cycles.

A note on this clone: No antigen is known for it.

Sequencing used immunoSEQ multiplex PCR; TCRdb keeps in-frame clones, though not all of them. The repertoire holds 55,000 to 65,000 clones, with about 79% as singletons. Documented time point: week 47, end of study. Topical imiquimod accompanied each vaccine dose, which consisted of 300 ug of mutant IDH1 20-mer peptide. This CDR3 has 13 amino acids. Unmatched junction bases numbered 4, after V lost 5 bases and J lost 7 bases. Germline V gene sequence: CDR1 LGHNA, CDR2 YSLEER. This clonotype was sampled from a man between 50 and 59 years old with glioma. Here the sequenced sample was PBMCs, taken from a glioma patient whose treatment included an IDH1 peptide vaccine. This chain connects TRBV4-3 to TRBJ2-1; 8 positions match TRBD1. CDR3: CASSTRDRNEQFF. DNA for the CDR3: TGCGCCAGCAGCACCCGGGACAGGAATGAGCAGTTCTTC.